Listed below are T cell receptor beta chains from one sample, sequenced in a study of T cells in localized non-small cell lung cancer. Measured with immunoSEQ multiplex PCR; TCRdb has only the in-frame clones, and not every one. The profile covers fewer than 35,000 clones, with approximately 81% appearing a single time and about 40% taken by the ten largest. The sample was peripheral blood, taken before any cancer treatment. These receptors were collected from a male donor aged 60 or over with stage II squamous cell lung carcinoma. The CDR3 runs from the conserved cysteine through the conserved F or W. A D gene is named only where the DNA matches it firmly. Rows give clone size only sometimes, using once, few, many, or a class for an expanded clone.

>-|-|TRBV6-1|TRBJ2-3
CASSRGPTDTQYF
TGTGCCAGCAGCCGCGGCCCCACAGATACGCAGTATTTT
>-|-|TRBV5-6|TRBJ2-7
CASSLVSAYEQYF
TGTGCCAGCAGCTTGGTATCAGCCTACGAGCAGTACTTC
>TRBD1|-|TRBV29-1|TRBJ2-7
CSVPGTGGREQYF
TGCAGCGTCCCCGGGACAGGGGGCAGAGAGCAGTACTTC
>-|-|TRBV5-1|TRBJ2-5
CASSLSTVVGETQYF
TGCGCCAGCAGCTTGTCTACGGTGGTAGGAGAGACCCAGTACTTC
>TRBD2|-|TRBV6-5|TRBJ2-2
CASSGLAGSTGELFF
TGTGCCAGCAGTGGACTAGCGGGAAGCACCGGGGAGCTGTTTTTT
>-|-|TRBV6-6|TRBJ2-3
CASGGELGTDTQYF
TGTGCCAGCGGCGGGGAACTGGGCACAGATACGCAGTATTTT
>TRBD1|-|TRBV7-9|TRBJ1-1
CASSFGQAEAFF
TGTGCCAGCAGCTTTGGACAGGCGGAAGCTTTCTTT
>-|-|TRBV7-2|TRBJ2-5
CASSPQLEGETQYF
TGTGCCAGCAGCCCCCAACTAGAAGGAGAGACCCAGTACTTC
>TRBD1|-|TRBV5-4|TRBJ2-2
CASSPARDRGNTGELFF
TGTGCCAGCAGTCCCGCCCGGGACAGGGGAAATACCGGGGAGCTGTTTTTT
>-|-|TRBV27|TRBJ2-1
CASSVTRSHEQFF
TGTGCCAGCAGTGTTACTAGATCCCATGAGCAGTTCTTC
>TRBD1|few|TRBV5-1|TRBJ1-1
CASGDGQGGTEAFF
TGCGCCAGCGGAGACGGACAGGGGGGCACTGAAGCTTTCTTT
>-|-|TRBV5-5|TRBJ2-3
CASSLGGAVDTQYF
TGTGCCAGCAGCTTAGGAGGGGCGGTAGATACGCAGTATTTT
>-|-|TRBV19|TRBJ1-1
CASIRRNGNTEAFF
TGTGCCAGTATTCGGAGGAACGGAAACACTGAAGCTTTCTTT
>-|-|TRBV18|TRBJ1-4
CASSPSTTNEKLFF
TGTGCCAGCTCACCGTCCACCACTAATGAAAAACTGTTTTTT
>-|-|TRBV7-2|TRBJ2-4
CASAPPGVLAKNIQYF
TGTGCCAGCGCTCCCCCAGGGGTATTAGCCAAAAACATTCAGTACTTC
>-|-|TRBV27|TRBJ1-5
CASSLYGGTQPQHF
TGTGCCAGCAGTTTATATGGGGGGACCCAGCCCCAGCATTTT
>-|-|TRBV2|TRBJ1-1
CASSDEGSSTFF
TGTGCCAGCAGTGACGAGGGGTCTAGTACTTTCTTT
>-|-|TRBV18|TRBJ2-1
CASSLPGPINRQFF
TGTGCCAGCTCACTCCCGGGACCAATTAATCGTCAGTTCTTC
>-|-|TRBV11-2|TRBJ1-5
CASSLGGGQPQHF
TGTGCCAGCAGCTTAGGAGGTGGACAGCCCCAGCATTTT
>-|once|TRBV7-2|TRBJ1-6
CASSAAGQGVGPLHF
TGTGCCAGCAGCGCTGCGGGGCAGGGAGTCGGGCCCCTCCACTTT
>TRBD1|-|TRBV13|TRBJ2-7
CASSQGQLYEQYF
TGTGCCAGCAGCCAGGGACAGCTGTACGAGCAGTACTTC
>-|-|TRBV15|TRBJ2-2
CATSYPGWPNTGELFF
TGTGCCACCTCTTATCCGGGCTGGCCGAACACCGGGGAGCTGTTTTTT
>-|-|TRBV10-3|TRBJ1-1
CAIRGRVTEAFF
TGTGCCATCAGGGGAAGGGTTACTGAAGCTTTCTTT
>-|-|TRBV6-5|TRBJ2-7
CASSQPNGWGYEQYF
TGTGCCAGCAGCCAACCTAATGGGTGGGGCTACGAGCAGTACTTC